A single sample is the source of the 2 T cell receptor beta chains below, sequenced in a study of regulatory T cells in long-lasting Graves disease (TCRdb year 2021). Sample time point, as interpreted from the label and publication: persistent/refractory GD, antithyroid drugs over 5 years with positive TRAb. For both TCR sequencing and RNA sequencing, RNA was extracted from PBMCs in TRIzol. Library preparation employed multiplex PCR. The sequencer was an Illumina HiSeq 4000. iRepertoire HTBI primers and Arm-PCR amplification of CDR3 regions were used to construct TCR beta libraries. TCRdb cleaned the public reads at Q25 with fastp, built clones with MiXCR and kept in-frame beta chains. Entries that share a CDR3 protein sequence are merged under the most common genes and DNA. The sample profile shows 650,000 to 700,000 distinct CDR3 sequences; roughly 30% of them were found once. The leading ten clones occupy roughly 40% of the sample.

The specimen was peripheral blood mononuclear cells (PBMCs), collected when the disease was refractory, from a patient treated with antithyroid drugs. These receptors were collected from a female donor with Graves disease.

The chain is built from TRBV19 and TRBJ2-5; the D gene is possibly TRBD2 (5 bases). Germline-derived CDR1 and CDR2 are LNHDA and SQIVND (reference sequence). CDR3 size: 13 residues. V lost 3 bases to trimming and J lost 5 bases, with 10 bases between them. CDR3 DNA sequence: TGTGCCAGTAGTATGCCGGGAAGGGAGACCCAGTACTTC. Amino acid sequence: CASSMPGRETQYF. Supplemented by reference TRBV19 and TRBJ2-5, the full variable domain reads DGGITQSPKYLFRKEGQNVTLSCEQNLNHDAMYWYRQDPGQGLRLIYYSQIVNDFQKGDIAEGYSVSREKKESFPLTVTSAQKNPTAFYLCASSMPGRETQYFGPGTRLLVL.

This clonotype has only a few counts. This chain joins TRBV10-3 and TRBJ2-5; unclear D gene. The V gene's germline CDR1 is ENHRY and CDR2 SYGVKD. The V end lost 0 bases, the J end lost 4 bases, and 12 bases lay between the germline ends. The CDR3 spans 15 residues. CDR3: CAISESLKGGETQYF. CDR3 bases: TGTGCCATCAGTGAGTCTCTCAAAGGTGGAGAGACCCAGTACTTC.